The rows below give T cell receptor beta chains drawn from one sample of a study of T cell repertoires in cytomegalovirus infection. These receptors have no identified antigens. TCRdb analysed the reads with MiXCR anew, one entry per CDR3 protein. The sample carries more than 35,000 distinct CDR3 sequences, about 48% recorded once. Sample: CD8+ T cells from cultured PBMCs, taken from culture after CMV antigen stimulation. The receptor set was obtained from a human donor in good health (CMV status not recorded). Some clones in this sample may be carry-over from other donors' samples. Both conserved end residues are part of each CDR3.

>TRBV6-8|TRBJ2-4
CASSYWPAGGKYF
>TRBV9|TRBJ2-6
CASSPGAHGANVLTF
>TRBV30|TRBJ2-1
CAWSSSNEQFF
>TRBV7-6|TRBJ2-7
CASTSGDEQYF
>TRBV4-2|TRBJ2-5
CASSQDATGDQETQYF
>TRBV13|TRBJ2-3
CASSPGGTTDTQYF
>TRBV7-4|TRBJ2-4
CASRYQGGLAKNIQYF
>TRBV12-3/TRBV12-4|TRBJ2-2
CASSLEPGGRHGELFF
>TRBV4-1|TRBJ1-1
CASRLAPLNTEAFF
>TRBV7-8|TRBJ2-6
CASSLAMIGLPYTGANVLTF
>TRBV29-1|TRBJ2-3
CSVLNRDRERAQYF
>TRBV6-4|TRBJ2-3
CASSESSGSADTQYF
>TRBV6-8|TRBJ1-1
CASSYRHRGGTEAFF
>TRBV27|TRBJ1-2
CASSLGYYGYTF
>TRBV10-3|TRBJ2-1
CAIRTGGYNEQFF
>TRBV4-1|TRBJ2-1
CASSQFGLAPNEQFF
>TRBV27|TRBJ2-1
CASRTANEQFF
>TRBV27|TRBJ2-4
CASSSEGRGLDIQYF
>TRBV10-3|TRBJ1-1
CAISESTQMNTEAFF